The 16 T cell receptor beta chains presented below share a single source sample, sequenced in a study of Graves' ophthalmopathy and Graves' hyperthyroidism. Scientists amplified the TCR beta CDR3 regions from RNA transcripts. First-round RT-PCR employed HTBI primers, with a second-round multiplex PCR after it. Each CDR3 protein is one row after TCRdb ran MiXCR on the multiplex PCR reads. The sample comprises hundreds of thousands of distinct CDR3 sequences, roughly 20% of which are singletons, and around 3% rests with the top ten. The sample comprised peripheral blood. These receptors were taken from a young woman with stable Graves' hyperthyroidism.

This clonotype was seen ten or more times. The rearrangement links TRBV20-1 to TRBJ1-1, with TRBD1 matching 10 bases. From germline, CDR1 is DFQATT and CDR2 SNEGSKA (reference sequence). J lost 0 bases, V lost 6 bases, and 7 bases had no gene match. The CDR3 totals 15 residues. CDR3 residues: CSARQGAYMNTEAFF. The CDR3 nucleotides are TGCAGTGCGCGACAGGGGGCCTACATGAACACTGAAGCTTTCTTT.

This clonotype was picked up many times. This chain uses TRBV4-3 with TRBJ2-7; 8 bases match TRBD1. CDR3 length: 16 amino acids. V shed 0 bases, J shed 2 bases, and the junction held 6 bases outside the gene matches. Germline CDR1 is LGHNA and CDR2 is YSLEER. CDR3 loop: CASSQEWPGGTYEQYF. Here the CDR3 DNA reads TGCGCCAGCAGCCAAGAATGGCCAGGGGGCACCTACGAGCAGTACTTC.

This clonotype was detected many times. V is TRBV29-1 and J is TRBJ2-7; 7 bases are shared with TRBD1. Germline CDR1 reads SQVTM; CDR2 reads ANQGSEA. V lost 6 bases and J lost 2; bases outside the gene matches: 4. The CDR3 is 12 residues long. The CDR3 sequence is CSVTTGPYEQYF. The DNA of the CDR3 is TGCAGCGTCACGACAGGGCCCTACGAGCAGTACTTC.

This clonotype was counted at least ten times. The DNA for the CDR3 is TGTGCCATCAGCGGTCGGACTCCGGGACTAGCCCTATACGAGCAGTACTTC. Amino acids: CAISGRTPGLALYEQYF. The chain has TRBV10-3 and TRBJ2-7; TRBD2 agrees at 9 bases. With 6 bases clipped from V and 4 bases from J, the junction kept 16 bases outside the gene matches. CDR3 length equals 17 residues. Germline V lookup: CDR1 ENHRY, CDR2 SYGVKD.

The chain is built from TRBV5-1 and TRBJ2-5; 7 bases are shared with TRBD2. CDR3 length: 13 residues. Per germline, CDR1 SGHRS and CDR2 YFSETQ. The V segment lost 5 bases and the J segment 5 bases; nucleotides outside the gene matches: 6. This CDR3 is CASRGTNAETQYF. In DNA form, the CDR3 reads TGCGCCAGCAGAGGGACTAACGCGGAGACCCAGTACTTC.

This clonotype was counted ten times or more. This chain uses TRBV5-6 with TRBJ2-7; TRBD2 agrees at 8 bases. J lost 4 bases, V lost 2 bases, and 8 bases had no gene match. The CDR3 contains 15 residues. Germline V CDR1 and CDR2: SGHDT, YYEEEE. CDR3 amino acids: CASSFNPSGSYEQYF. In DNA, the CDR3 is TGTGCCAGCAGCTTCAACCCAAGCGGGAGTTACGAGCAGTACTTC.

Ten or more counts support this clonotype. The genes are TRBV2 and TRBJ2-7; the D is unclear. The germline V and J ends were trimmed by 6 bases and 6 bases, with 12 bases remaining between them. The CDR3 extends over 12 amino acids. Germline lookup yields CDR1 SNHLY and CDR2 FYNNEI. For the CDR3, the DNA is TGTGCCAGCAGGAGTTGGGTCTCCGAGCAGTACTTC. Encoded protein: CASRSWVSEQYF.

This clonotype showed up just a few times. The chain carries TRBV15 and TRBJ1-5; D call uncertain. The V and J ends lost 1 base and 2 bases respectively, with 12 bases between them. Germline V gives CDR1 LNHNV, CDR2 YYDKDF (reference sequence). CDR3 length: 16 amino acids. Written as DNA, the CDR3 is TGTGCCACCAGCAGAGCGGGAGGGTACGGCAATCAGCCCCAGCATTTT. It is translated as CATSRAGGYGNQPQHF.

This clonotype was seen repeatedly, ten times or more. The genes are TRBV6-1 and TRBJ2-5; D is ambiguous. The V end was cut by 3 bases, the J end by 5 bases, with 10 bases between. In germline, CDR1 is MNHNS, CDR2 SASEGT. This CDR3 spans 13 amino acids. The CDR3 DNA is TGTGCCAGCAGTGAGAGAAGTCGGGAGACCCAGTACTTC. Translating it yields CASSERSRETQYF.

J is TRBJ1-5 and V is TRBV12-3 or TRBV12-4, with TRBD1 matching over 7 bases. V gave up 5 bases and J gave up 3 bases; unmatched junction bases: 4. CDR3 length: 14 residues. The CDR3 protein is CASSRQGHNQPQHF. DNA for the CDR3: TGTGCCAGCAGTCGACAGGGTCACAATCAGCCCCAGCATTTT.

This clonotype occurred many times. The chain is built from TRBV15 and TRBJ2-3, with TRBD1 identical over 8 bases. Losses at the gene ends were 0 bases for V and 1 base for J; bases not matched to a gene: 3. This CDR3 is 16 amino acids long. Germline CDR1 reads LNHNV; CDR2 reads YYDKDF (reference sequence). The CDR3 coding sequence is TGTGCCACCAGCAGAGATCCGGGACAGGGCACAGATACGCAGTATTTT. This gives the protein CATSRDPGQGTDTQYF. The full variable domain, completed using reference TRBV15 and TRBJ2-3, is DAMVIQNPRYQVTQFGKPVTLSCSQTLNHNVMYWYQQKSSQAPKLLFHYYDKDFNNEADTPDNFQSRRPNTSFCFLDIRSPGLGDTAMYLCATSRDPGQGTDTQYFGPGTRLTVL.

Details on this clonotype: At one end the junction does not follow the germline gene, possibly because of a read error. The CDR3 nucleotides read TGTGCCAGCAGCCCCGCCCAGATAGCAAATCAGCCCCAGCGGTTT. Translation gives CASSPAQIANQPQRF. This chain uses TRBV2 with TRBJ1-5; D uncertain. Germline V gene lookup returns CDR1 SNHLY and CDR2 FYNNEI. The CDR3 runs 15 residues.

This clonotype was counted at least ten times. The V gene is TRBV7-2, the J gene TRBJ2-7; 10 nucleotides match TRBD2. Trimming cost V 5 bases and J 5 bases; bases outside gene matches: 12. CDR1 is SGHTA and CDR2 is FQGNSA in the germline V gene. This CDR3 is built from 16 residues. As DNA, the CDR3 is TGTGCCAGCAGCCCATCGGCTAGCGGGAGTTTCAACGAGCAGTACTTC. It encodes CASSPSASGSFNEQYF.

There are many counts of this clonotype. The chain employs TRBV5-1 and TRBJ2-7; 10 nucleotides align to TRBD1. Trimming removed 4 bases from V and 7 bases from J; junction bases left unmatched: 8. This CDR3 spans 14 amino acids. CDR1 and CDR2 from the germline V gene are SGHRS and YFSETQ. Here the CDR3 DNA reads TGCGCCAGCAGCCCCGGGACAGGGGCTGGGGAGCAGTACTTC. Encoded protein: CASSPGTGAGEQYF. The complete variable domain, with remaining parts taken from reference TRBV5-1 and TRBJ2-7, reads KAGVTQTPRYLIKTRGQQVTLSCSPISGHRSVSWYQQTPGQGLQFLFEYFSETQRNKGNFPGRFSGRQFSNSRSEMNVSTLELGDSALYLCASSPGTGAGEQYFGPGTRLTVT.

This clonotype has just a few counts. The V gene is TRBV4-2, the J gene TRBJ2-7, with 8 bases lining up with TRBD2. This CDR3 is 14 amino acids long. Germline CDR1 and CDR2: LGHNA and YNFKEQ. The V segment lost 3 bases and the J segment 6 bases; nucleotides outside the gene matches: 7. The DNA of the CDR3 is TGTGCCAGCAGCCACTGGGGGCTAGCGGGCGAGCAGTACTTC. It translates to CASSHWGLAGEQYF.

The rearrangement joins TRBV6-1 to TRBJ1-3, with D tentatively TRBD1 (6 bases). The V gene lost 5 bases and the J gene lost 2 bases, with 10 bases spanning the gap. The germline V gene encodes CDR1 MNHNS and CDR2 SASEGT. This CDR3 region has 14 residues. Here the CDR3 reads CASSPNRAGNTIYF. CDR3 DNA sequence: TGTGCCAGCAGTCCAAACAGGGCTGGAAACACCATATATTTT.